Only one count was recorded for the clone carrying this TCR beta chain. The antigen is unknown. An approximately ten-day culture period preceded the isolation of CD4+ T cells. The CDR3 consists of 16 residues. Trimming cost V 4 bases and J 6 bases, with 22 bases left between them. Germline V gene sequence: CDR1 SGHRS, CDR2 YFSETQ. This table comes from immunoSEQ multiplex PCR, and its TCRdb copy is limited to in-frame clones, with some not included. The table includes tens of thousands of clones, 60% to 75% detected once. The data stem from a study of vaccination effects on CD4 cells after COVID-19. This TCR came from a human donor who received a COVID-19 vaccine. Source: CD4+ T cells from PBMCs cultured without peptide, taken before COVID-19 vaccination. The V gene is TRBV5-1, the J gene TRBJ1-2, with a weak D call TRBD1 (5 bases). CDR3 amino acids: CASSPGTELLLNGYTF. In nucleotides, the CDR3 is TGCGCCAGCAGCCCGGGGACCGAACTTTTGCTGAATGGCTACACCTTC.